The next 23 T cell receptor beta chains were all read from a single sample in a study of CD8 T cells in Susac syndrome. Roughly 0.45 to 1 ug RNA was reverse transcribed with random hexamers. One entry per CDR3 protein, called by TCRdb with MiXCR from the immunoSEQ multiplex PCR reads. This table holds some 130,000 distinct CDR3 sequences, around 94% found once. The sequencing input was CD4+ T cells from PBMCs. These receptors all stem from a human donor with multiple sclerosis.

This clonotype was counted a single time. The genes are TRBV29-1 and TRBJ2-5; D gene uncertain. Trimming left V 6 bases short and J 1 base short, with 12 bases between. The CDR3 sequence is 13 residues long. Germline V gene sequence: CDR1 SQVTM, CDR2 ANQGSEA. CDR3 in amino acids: CSVAQHFQETQYF. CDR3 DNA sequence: TGCAGCGTGGCACAGCATTTCCAAGAGACCCAGTACTTC.

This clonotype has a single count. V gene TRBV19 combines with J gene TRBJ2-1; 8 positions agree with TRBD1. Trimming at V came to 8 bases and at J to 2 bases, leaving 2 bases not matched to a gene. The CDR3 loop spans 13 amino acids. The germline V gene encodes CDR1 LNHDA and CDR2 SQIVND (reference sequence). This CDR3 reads CASGRGPYNEQFF. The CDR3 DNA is TGTGCCAGTGGCAGGGGGCCCTACAATGAGCAGTTCTTC.

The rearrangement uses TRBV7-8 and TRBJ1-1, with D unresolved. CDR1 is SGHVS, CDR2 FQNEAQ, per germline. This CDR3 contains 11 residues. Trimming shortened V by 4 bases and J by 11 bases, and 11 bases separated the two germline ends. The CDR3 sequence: CASSSAVGAFF. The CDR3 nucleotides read TGTGCCAGCAGCTCCGCGGTGGGGGCTTTCTTT.

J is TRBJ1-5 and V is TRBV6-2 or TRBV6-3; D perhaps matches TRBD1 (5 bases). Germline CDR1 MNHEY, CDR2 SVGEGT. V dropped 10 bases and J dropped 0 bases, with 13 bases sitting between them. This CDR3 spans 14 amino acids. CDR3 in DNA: TGTGCCACCATGACAGTTTATAGCAATCAGCCCCAGCATTTT. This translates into CATMTVYSNQPQHF.

CDR3 sequence (DNA): TGTGCCAGTAGTAGAGCCCCGGAGGTTAGCCCGGACAATGAGCAGTTCTTC. As protein: CASSRAPEVSPDNEQFF. The genes are TRBV19 and TRBJ2-1; perhaps TRBD2 as D (5 bases). V shed 4 bases and J shed 5 bases, with 21 bases lying between them. The germline V gene encodes CDR1 LNHDA and CDR2 SQIVND (reference sequence). This CDR3 contains 17 residues. The full variable domain, completed using reference TRBV19 and TRBJ2-1, is DGGITQSPKYLFRKEGQNVTLSCEQNLNHDAMYWYRQDPGQGLRLIYYSQIVNDFQKGDIAEGYSVSREKKESFPLTVTSAQKNPTAFYLCASSRAPEVSPDNEQFFGPGTRLTVL.

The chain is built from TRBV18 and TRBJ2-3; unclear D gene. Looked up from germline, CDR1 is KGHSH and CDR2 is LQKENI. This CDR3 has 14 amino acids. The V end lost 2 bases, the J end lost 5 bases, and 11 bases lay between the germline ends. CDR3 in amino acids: CASSPGMGKDTQYF. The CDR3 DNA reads TGTGCCAGCTCACCAGGGATGGGGAAAGATACGCAGTATTTT.

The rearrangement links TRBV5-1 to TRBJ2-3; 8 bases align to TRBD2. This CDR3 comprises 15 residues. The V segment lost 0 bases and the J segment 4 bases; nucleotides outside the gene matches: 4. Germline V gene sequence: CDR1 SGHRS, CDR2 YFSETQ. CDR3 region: CASSLEAGASDTQYF. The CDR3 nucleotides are TGCGCCAGCAGCTTGGAAGCGGGAGCCTCAGATACGCAGTATTTT.

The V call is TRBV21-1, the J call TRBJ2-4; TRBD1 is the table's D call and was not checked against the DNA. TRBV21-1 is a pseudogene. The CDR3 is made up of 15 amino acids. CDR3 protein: CASSRRGRMENIQYF. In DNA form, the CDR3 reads TGTGCCAGCAGCAGAAGGGGGCGGATGGAAAACATTCAGTACTTC.

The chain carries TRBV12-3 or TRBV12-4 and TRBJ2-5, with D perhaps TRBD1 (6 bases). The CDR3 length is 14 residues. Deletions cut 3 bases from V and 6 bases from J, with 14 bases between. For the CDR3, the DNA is TGTGCCAGCAGTTTCCAGGGGCGGCCGAAGACCCAGTACTTC. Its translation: CASSFQGRPKTQYF.

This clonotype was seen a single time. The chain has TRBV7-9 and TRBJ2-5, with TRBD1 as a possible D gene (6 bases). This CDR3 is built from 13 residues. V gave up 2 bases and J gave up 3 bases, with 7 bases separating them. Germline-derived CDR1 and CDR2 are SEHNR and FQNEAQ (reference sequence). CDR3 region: CASSLNREETQYF. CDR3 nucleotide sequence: TGTGCCAGCAGCTTAAACAGGGAAGAGACCCAGTACTTC.

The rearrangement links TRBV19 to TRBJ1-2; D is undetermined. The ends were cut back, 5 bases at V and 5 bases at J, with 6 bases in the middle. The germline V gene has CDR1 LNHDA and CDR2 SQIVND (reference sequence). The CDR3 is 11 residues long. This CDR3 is CASSPAYGYTF. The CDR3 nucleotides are TGTGCCAGTAGTCCCGCGTATGGCTACACCTTC.

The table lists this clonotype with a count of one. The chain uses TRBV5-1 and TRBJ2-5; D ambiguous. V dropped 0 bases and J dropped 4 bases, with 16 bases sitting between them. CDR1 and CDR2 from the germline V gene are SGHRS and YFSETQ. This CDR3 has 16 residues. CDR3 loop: CASSLASIAPGETQYF. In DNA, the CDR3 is TGCGCCAGCAGCTTGGCCAGTATAGCCCCAGGAGAGACCCAGTACTTC.

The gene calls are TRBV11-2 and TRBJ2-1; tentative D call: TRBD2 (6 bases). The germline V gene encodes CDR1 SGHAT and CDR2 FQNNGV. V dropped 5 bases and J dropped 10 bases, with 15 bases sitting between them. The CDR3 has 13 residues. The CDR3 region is CASSPREGREQFF. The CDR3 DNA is TGTGCCAGCAGCCCCAGAGAAGGGAGGGAGCAGTTCTTC.

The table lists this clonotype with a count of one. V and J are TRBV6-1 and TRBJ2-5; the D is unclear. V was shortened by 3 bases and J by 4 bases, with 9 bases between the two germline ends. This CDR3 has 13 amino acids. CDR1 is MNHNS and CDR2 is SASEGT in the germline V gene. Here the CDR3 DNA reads TGTGCCAGCAGTGATGTGGGTAGAGAGACCCAGTACTTC. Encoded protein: CASSDVGRETQYF.

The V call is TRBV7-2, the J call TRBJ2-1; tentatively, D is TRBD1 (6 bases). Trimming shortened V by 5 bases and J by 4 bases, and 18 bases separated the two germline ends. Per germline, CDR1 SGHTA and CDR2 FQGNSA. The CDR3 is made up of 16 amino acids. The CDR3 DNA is TGTGCCAGCAGCCTAGGGCGGGCAGGGGCGTACAATGAGCAGTTCTTC. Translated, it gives CASSLGRAGAYNEQFF.

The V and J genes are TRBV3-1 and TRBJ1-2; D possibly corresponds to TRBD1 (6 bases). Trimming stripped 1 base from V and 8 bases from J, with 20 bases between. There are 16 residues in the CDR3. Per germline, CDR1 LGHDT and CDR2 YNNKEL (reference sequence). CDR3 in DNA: TGTGCCAGCAGCCAAGTGAGGGGGGGGCTAGTGCGGGGCTACACCTTC. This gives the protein CASSQVRGGLVRGYTF.

The chain's CDR3 is CASSLPGRGNTEAFF. The CDR3 coding sequence is TGTGCCAGCAGTTTACCTGGGCGGGGGAACACTGAAGCTTTCTTT. This chain uses TRBV28 with TRBJ1-1; D ambiguous. CDR3 size: 15 residues. Germline V lookup: CDR1 MDHEN, CDR2 SYDVKM. The germline V and J ends were trimmed by 2 bases and 1 base, with 11 bases remaining between them. Based on the CDR3 plus reference TRBV28 and TRBJ1-1, the full variable domain is DVKVTQSSRYLVKRTGEKVFLECVQDMDHENMFWYRQDPGLGLRLIYFSYDVKMKEKGDIPEGYSVSREKKERFSLILESASTNQTSMYLCASSLPGRGNTEAFFGQGTRLTVV.

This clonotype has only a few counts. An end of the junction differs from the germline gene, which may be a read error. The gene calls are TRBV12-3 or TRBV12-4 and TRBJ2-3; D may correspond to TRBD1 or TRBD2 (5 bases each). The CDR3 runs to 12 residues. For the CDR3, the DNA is TGTGCCAGCAGATTAGAGGGGGATACGCAGTATTTT. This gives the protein CASRLEGDTQYF.

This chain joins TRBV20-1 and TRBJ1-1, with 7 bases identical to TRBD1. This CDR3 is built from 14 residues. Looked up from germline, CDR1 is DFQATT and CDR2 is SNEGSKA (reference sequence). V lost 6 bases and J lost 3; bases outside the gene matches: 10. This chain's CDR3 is CSALLGGAYTEAFF. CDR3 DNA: TGCAGTGCCCTATTAGGGGGCGCGTACACTGAAGCTTTCTTT.

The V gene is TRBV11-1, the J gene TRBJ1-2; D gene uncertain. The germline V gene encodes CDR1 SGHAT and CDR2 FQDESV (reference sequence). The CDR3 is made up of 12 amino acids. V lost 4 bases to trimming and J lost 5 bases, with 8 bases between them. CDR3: CASSSQVYGYTF. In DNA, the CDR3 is TGTGCCAGCAGCTCCCAGGTTTATGGCTACACCTTC.

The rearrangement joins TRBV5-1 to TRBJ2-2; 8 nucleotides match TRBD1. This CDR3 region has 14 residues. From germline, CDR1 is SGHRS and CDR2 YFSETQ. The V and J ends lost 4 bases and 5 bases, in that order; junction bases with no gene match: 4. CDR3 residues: CASSETGVTGELFF. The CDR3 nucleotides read TGCGCCAGCAGCGAGACAGGGGTAACCGGGGAGCTGTTTTTT.

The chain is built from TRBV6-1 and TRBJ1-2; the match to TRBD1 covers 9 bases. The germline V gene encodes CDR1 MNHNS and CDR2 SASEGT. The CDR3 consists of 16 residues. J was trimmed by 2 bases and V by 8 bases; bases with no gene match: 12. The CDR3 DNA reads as TGTGCCAGCCGACCATCCGGGACAGGGCTAAACTATGGCTACACCTTC. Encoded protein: CASRPSGTGLNYGYTF.

The CDR3 region has the DNA TGTGCCAGCAGTGCCGGGACAGGGGACGGAGCTTTCTTT. It codes for CASSAGTGDGAFF. The J gene is TRBJ1-1, the V gene TRBV2; 10 positions match TRBD1. This CDR3 comprises 13 residues. CDR1 is SNHLY, CDR2 FYNNEI, per germline. V lost 4 bases to trimming and J lost 10 bases; unmatched junction nucleotides: 6.